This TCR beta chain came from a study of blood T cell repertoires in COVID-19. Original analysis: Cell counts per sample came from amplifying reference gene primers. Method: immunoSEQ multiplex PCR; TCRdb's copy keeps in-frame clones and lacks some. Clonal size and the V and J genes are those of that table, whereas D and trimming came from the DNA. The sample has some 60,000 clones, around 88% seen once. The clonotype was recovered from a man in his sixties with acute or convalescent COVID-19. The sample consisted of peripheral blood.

CDR3 sequence reads: CASTVGQGARGYTF. The CDR3, as DNA: TGTGCCAGCACCGTGGGACAGGGGGCACGGGGCTACACCTTC. The V call is TRBV2, the J call TRBJ1-2; 12 bases map to TRBD1. Germline V gives CDR1 SNHLY, CDR2 FYNNEI. V shed 7 bases, J shed 8 bases, and the junction held 8 bases outside the gene matches. The CDR3 has 14 amino acids.